What follows are 21 T cell receptor beta chains derived from one specimen sequenced in a study of shared clonotypes between healthy human individuals. Profiled with immunoSEQ multiplex PCR; TCRdb holds only in-frame clones, not every one. The sample consists of some 1,400,000 clones, roughly 97% of them appearing once. Input material: naive CD4+ T cells sorted from blood. Subset denoted: CD45RA+ positively selected. The receptor source for this set is a man aged 30 to 45 in good health.

The rearrangement joins TRBV11-2 to TRBJ2-7; possibly TRBD2 for D (5 bases). In germline, CDR1 is SGHAT, CDR2 FQNNGV. The CDR3 contains 15 residues. The ends were cut back, 0 bases at V and 6 bases at J, with 15 bases in the middle. The DNA for the CDR3 is TGTGCCAGCAGCTTAGATCGGGGTGGCGGTGTCGAGCAGTACTTC. Translated: CASSLDRGGGVEQYF.

This clone was seen repeatedly, ten times or more. The rearrangement joins TRBV2 to TRBJ2-2, with 9 bases lining up with TRBD1. Germline V CDR1 and CDR2: SNHLY, FYNNEI. The CDR3 covers 14 residues. J gave up 5 bases and V 4 bases, and 2 bases lay outside the gene matches. The CDR3 reads CASSGTGETGELFF. CDR3 in DNA: TGTGCCAGCAGTGGGACAGGGGAGACCGGGGAGCTGTTTTTT.

The chain employs TRBV18 and TRBJ2-6; 12 positions match TRBD1. J was trimmed by 2 bases and V by 6 bases; bases with no gene match: 8. The CDR3 contains 18 residues. CDR1 and CDR2 from the germline V gene are KGHSH and LQKENI. In DNA form, the CDR3 reads TGTGCCAGCTCGCCATTCCGGGACAGGGGGCCTGGGGCCAACGTCCTGACTTTC. This codes for CASSPFRDRGPGANVLTF.

The chain links TRBV5-1 to TRBJ1-2, with D uncertain. Germline CDR1 SGHRS, CDR2 YFSETQ. V was trimmed by 0 bases and J by 4 bases, leaving 10 bases between them. This CDR3 is 14 amino acids long. The CDR3 region has the DNA TGCGCCAGCAGCTTGGCCGGTCGGACCTATGGCTACACCTTC. It specifies CASSLAGRTYGYTF.

This chain uses TRBV5-4 with TRBJ2-7; a possible D gene is TRBD2 (5 bases). CDR1 is SGHNT and CDR2 is YYREEE in the germline V gene (reference sequence). The V gene lost 5 bases and the J gene lost 4 bases, with 19 bases spanning the gap. The CDR3 is 15 residues long. The CDR3 region is CASSRSGITNYEQYF. CDR3 nucleotides: TGTGCCAGCAGTAGATCCGGGATAACAAATTACGAGCAGTACTTC.

The chain joins TRBV4-1 to TRBJ2-2; D ambiguous. The CDR3 has 11 amino acids. Germline values: CDR1 MGHRA, CDR2 YSYEKL. Trimming pared 6 bases from V and 7 bases from J, leaving 6 bases between. The CDR3 DNA reads TGCGCCAGCAGGTACCACGGGGAGCTGTTTTTT. Protein product: CASRYHGELFF.

This chain links TRBV27 with TRBJ1-2, with TRBD1 matching 7 bases. The V segment lost 5 bases and the J segment 4 bases; nucleotides outside the gene matches: 7. The CDR3 spans 14 residues. In germline, CDR1 is MNHEY, CDR2 SMNVEV (reference sequence). CDR3 DNA: TGTGCCAGCAGTCCGCGACAGGGTGCCTATGGCTACACCTTC. This encodes CASSPRQGAYGYTF.

The rearrangement uses TRBV19 and TRBJ2-5; 10 bases match TRBD2. The germline gives CDR1 LNHDA, CDR2 SQIVND (reference sequence). V was pared by 0 bases and J by 4 bases, with 11 bases of the junction left unmatched. The CDR3 is made up of 18 amino acids. The CDR3, as DNA: TGTGCCAGTAGTATAGATATGGCCCTAGCGGGAGTAGGAGAGACCCAGTACTTC. Protein sequence: CASSIDMALAGVGETQYF.

This chain links TRBV6-1 with TRBJ1-2; tentatively, D is TRBD1 (5 bases). The CDR3 consists of 13 residues. Per germline, CDR1 MNHNS and CDR2 SASEGT. The V end lost 7 bases, the J end lost 6 bases, and 15 bases lay between the germline ends. CDR3 loop: CASTEVGGDGYTF. In DNA form, the CDR3 reads TGTGCCAGCACCGAAGTTGGGGGAGATGGCTACACCTTC.

The count of this clone is one. The chain joins TRBV27 to TRBJ2-1, with 16 nucleotides matching TRBD2. The CDR3 spans 15 residues. Germline V gene data show CDR1 as MNHEY and CDR2 as SMNVEV (reference sequence). Losses at the gene ends were 6 bases for V and 9 bases for J; bases not matched to a gene: 5. The CDR3 sequence is CASSTGTSGRVEQFF. CDR3 in DNA: TGTGCCAGCAGCACCGGGACTAGCGGGAGGGTTGAGCAGTTCTTC.

The genes are TRBV18 and TRBJ1-2; D perhaps matches TRBD1 (5 bases). V lost 1 base, J lost 3 bases, and 9 bases lay in between. The length of the CDR3 is 14 residues. Germline values: CDR1 KGHSH, CDR2 LQKENI. The CDR3 nucleotides read TGTGCCAGCTCACCACTCCAGGGTTACTATGGCTACACCTTC. Its protein product is CASSPLQGYYGYTF.

V is TRBV6-1 and J is TRBJ2-7; 10 nucleotides align to TRBD2. J lost 3 bases, V lost 6 bases, and 8 bases had no gene match. The CDR3 runs 15 residues. Germline CDR1 is MNHNS and CDR2 is SASEGT. The CDR3 nucleotides are TGTGCCAGCAGGTGGGTAGCGGGAGGTAACTACGAGCAGTACTTC. Its protein is CASRWVAGGNYEQYF.

Comments on this clone: Other DNA sequences of this sample code for an identical CDR3. The chain has TRBV5-1 and TRBJ1-5, with D perhaps matching TRBD1 (5 bases). With 4 bases removed from V and 4 bases from J, the gap between germline ends came to 12 bases. Germline loops: CDR1 SGHRS, CDR2 YFSETQ. The CDR3 extends over 14 amino acids. The DNA for the CDR3 is TGCGCCAGCAGCCTCGGGACGGGGAATCAGCCCCAGCATTTT. It translates to CASSLGTGNQPQHF.

This chain joins TRBV27 and TRBJ2-2; D remains unclear. This CDR3 comprises 13 residues. Trimming removed 3 bases from V and 5 bases from J, with 7 bases in between. Germline lookup yields CDR1 MNHEY and CDR2 SMNVEV (reference sequence). CDR3 region: CASSFVGTGELFF. CDR3 nucleotides: TGTGCCAGCAGTTTTGTGGGGACCGGGGAGCTGTTTTTT.

A single count supports this clone. This sequence joins TRBV11-2 and TRBJ2-1; 10 bases are a match to TRBD2. This CDR3 has 15 residues. Germline V CDR1 and CDR2: SGHAT, FQNNGV. V dropped 7 bases and J dropped 5; count of bases not matched to a gene: 8. The CDR3 sequence is CASTRGTSGDNEQFF. In nucleotides, the CDR3 is TGTGCCAGCACCCGGGGAACTAGCGGGGACAATGAGCAGTTCTTC. The whole variable domain, filled in from reference TRBV11-2 and TRBJ2-1, reads EAGVAQSPRYKIIEKRQSVAFWCNPISGHATLYWYQQILGQGPKLLIQFQNNGVVDDSQLPKDRFSAERLKGVDSTLKIQPAKLEDSAVYLCASTRGTSGDNEQFFGPGTRLTVL.

This chain uses TRBV5-5 with TRBJ2-7; D may be TRBD1 or TRBD2 (5 bases each). The CDR3 totals 15 residues. Germline CDR1 reads SGHKS; CDR2 reads YYEKEE (reference sequence). Trimming pared 0 bases from V and 3 bases from J, leaving 13 bases between. The CDR3 bases are TGTGCCAGCAGCTTGGCCCCAGGGACGGGCTACGAGCAGTACTTC. As protein: CASSLAPGTGYEQYF.

The V gene is TRBV2, the J gene TRBJ2-5; the match to TRBD1 covers 8 bases. CDR1 and CDR2 (germline): SNHLY, FYNNEI. Losses at the gene ends were 5 bases for V and 4 bases for J; bases not matched to a gene: 9. CDR3 size: 15 residues. The CDR3 region has the DNA TGTGCCAGCAGTCAAGAATCAGGACAGGGAGAGACCCAGTACTTC. Its protein is CASSQESGQGETQYF.

The genes are TRBV5-1 and TRBJ2-7; tentative D call: TRBD1 (6 bases). V was trimmed by 4 bases and J by 2 bases, leaving 16 bases between them. Germline V CDR1 and CDR2: SGHRS, YFSETQ. This CDR3 region has 15 residues. This chain's CDR3 is CASSISGTPAYEQYF. CDR3 bases: TGCGCCAGCAGCATATCCGGGACACCGGCCTACGAGCAGTACTTC.

The chain is built from TRBV18 and TRBJ2-7; D ambiguous. The CDR3 runs to 15 residues. CDR1 is KGHSH, CDR2 LQKENI, per germline. V gave up 2 bases and J gave up 3 bases, with 14 bases separating them. The DNA of the CDR3 is TGTGCCAGCTCACCAATAAAAGGCAACCTCTACGAGCAGTACTTC. The encoded protein is CASSPIKGNLYEQYF.

A word on this clone: This sample includes further DNA sequences coding for the same CDR3. This chain connects TRBV4-3 to TRBJ2-7, with D perhaps being TRBD1 or TRBD2 (5 bases each). Trimming removed 0 bases from V and 2 bases from J, with 11 bases in between. CDR3 length: 15 residues. The V gene's germline CDR1 is LGHNA and CDR2 YSLEER. The CDR3 loop is CASSQEARGTYEQYF. CDR3 nucleotide sequence: TGCGCCAGCAGCCAAGAGGCCCGGGGCACCTACGAGCAGTACTTC.

The chain employs TRBV5-5 and TRBJ2-5; D unresolved. From germline, CDR1 is SGHKS and CDR2 YYEKEE (reference sequence). This CDR3 has 15 residues. V lost 6 bases to trimming and J lost 5 bases, with 20 bases between them. CDR3 sequence: CASNLFVSGGETQYF. The DNA of the CDR3 is TGTGCCAGCAACCTTTTCGTTTCTGGTGGGGAGACCCAGTACTTC.